The 15 T cell receptor beta chains reported below all come from one sample, sequenced in a study of early T cells in non-severe SARS-CoV-2 infection. TCRdb independently ran MiXCR on the 5' RACE reads; one entry per CDR3 protein. The data hold about 79,000 distinct CDR3 sequences, with about 11% observed a single time. Sequenced sample: whole blood. These receptor sequences come from an adult who was a healthcare worker with PCR-confirmed SARS-CoV-2 infection or an uninfected control (not recorded which).

This chain connects TRBV6-6 to TRBJ1-2, with 7 bases fitting TRBD1. V lost 2 bases and J lost 3; bases outside the gene matches: 0. The CDR3 covers 13 residues. CDR1 is MNHNY, CDR2 SVGAGI, per germline (reference sequence). CDR3 DNA: TGTGCCAGCAGTTACGGACAGGACTATGGCTACACCTTC. This sequence encodes CASSYGQDYGYTF.

In its sample, this clonotype was seen many times. The chain carries TRBV15 and TRBJ1-2; weak D call: TRBD1 (6 bases). The ends were cut back, 0 bases at V and 4 bases at J, with 15 bases in the middle. This CDR3 region has 16 residues. Germline CDR1 reads LNHNV; CDR2 reads YYDKDF (reference sequence). In DNA form, the CDR3 reads TGTGCCACCAGCAGAGATCGGGGGCACTCGGTCTATGGCTACACCTTC. Translating it yields CATSRDRGHSVYGYTF. Together with reference TRBV15 and TRBJ1-2, the CDR3 gives the full variable domain: DAMVIQNPRYQVTQFGKPVTLSCSQTLNHNVMYWYQQKSSQAPKLLFHYYDKDFNNEADTPDNFQSRRPNTSFCFLDIRSPGLGDTAMYLCATSRDRGHSVYGYTFGSGTRLTVV.

The V and J genes are TRBV3-1 and TRBJ2-7, with D unresolved. The length of the CDR3 is 11 residues. The V and J ends lost 0 bases and 4 bases respectively, with 1 base between them. Germline V gene lookup returns CDR1 LGHDT and CDR2 YNNKEL (reference sequence). The CDR3 here is CASSQEYEQYF. The CDR3 DNA sequence: TGTGCCAGCAGCCAAGAATACGAGCAGTACTTC.

The CDR3 here is CASSPTDTQYF. As DNA, the CDR3 is TGTGCCAGCAGCCCCACAGATACGCAGTATTTT. The V call is TRBV7-9, the J call TRBJ2-3; no firm D call. Trimming stripped 5 bases from V and 2 bases from J, with 2 bases between. The germline V gene encodes CDR1 SEHNR and CDR2 FQNEAQ (reference sequence). The CDR3 has 11 residues.

There are a few counts of this clonotype. The chain uses TRBV25-1 and TRBJ1-1; 8 bases are a match to TRBD1. CDR3 length equals 14 residues. Trimming took 4 bases from V and 5 from J; bases not matched to a gene: 6. Germline V gives CDR1 MGHDK, CDR2 SYGVNS. The CDR3 DNA reads TGTGCCAGCAGTGGGACAGGGCTTGGGACTGAAGCTTTCTTT. Its translation: CASSGTGLGTEAFF.

This clonotype was counted only a few times. The chain recombines TRBV2 with TRBJ2-1, with 16 bases lining up with TRBD2. V lost 6 bases to trimming and J lost 0 bases; unmatched junction nucleotides: 8. Germline V gene lookup returns CDR1 SNHLY and CDR2 FYNNEI. The CDR3 is made up of 19 amino acids. As DNA, the CDR3 is TGTGCCAGCAGCGAGGGACTAGCGGGGGGGCGAAGCTCCTACAATGAGCAGTTCTTC. This translates into CASSEGLAGGRSSYNEQFF.

CDR3 bases: TGTGCCAGCAGTTACTGGAGACAGAATGAAAAACTGTTTTTT. Its translation is CASSYWRQNEKLFF. V and J are TRBV6-6 and TRBJ1-4, with D tentatively TRBD1 (5 bases). The CDR3 has 14 amino acids. Germline loops: CDR1 MNHNY, CDR2 SVGAGI (reference sequence). The ends were cut back, 1 base at V and 5 bases at J, with 8 bases in the middle.

There are many counts of this clonotype. V gene TRBV19 combines with J gene TRBJ2-6; D may be TRBD1 (5 bases). This CDR3 has 15 amino acids. Per the germline V gene, CDR1 is LNHDA and CDR2 is SQIVND (reference sequence). The germline V and J ends were trimmed by 6 bases and 4 bases, with 13 bases remaining between them. The DNA of the CDR3 is TGTGCCAGTAGCCTGGACAACTCCGGGGCCAACGTCCTGACTTTC. The encoded protein is CASSLDNSGANVLTF.

This clonotype was seen repeatedly, ten times or more. V gene TRBV7-6 combines with J gene TRBJ1-1; 7 nucleotides agree with TRBD1. This CDR3 comprises 16 residues. Germline CDR1 SGHVS, CDR2 FNYEAQ. The ends lost 5 bases at V and 4 bases at J; junction bases unmatched: 13. In nucleotides, the CDR3 is TGTGCCAGCAGCCTAGGTGGGGCGGCAGGGGGCACTGAAGCTTTCTTT. This translates into CASSLGGAAGGTEAFF. Full variable domain (remainder filled in from reference TRBV7-6 and TRBJ1-1): GAGVSQSPRYKVTKRGQDVALRCDPISGHVSLYWYRQALGQGPEFLTYFNYEAQQDKSGLPNDRFSAERPEGSISTLTIQRTEQRDSAMYRCASSLGGAAGGTEAFFGQGTRLTVV.

The chain joins TRBV12-3 or TRBV12-4 to TRBJ1-6; TRBD1 might be the D (5 bases). Trimming shortened V by 5 bases and J by 8 bases, and 16 bases separated the two germline ends. This CDR3 has 15 residues. The CDR3 bases are TGTGCCAGCAGTCGCGTGTGGGGGTATGATTCACCCCTCCACTTT. Its protein product is CASSRVWGYDSPLHF.

The chain links TRBV9 to TRBJ2-3; TRBD1 matches 10 bases. The CDR3 covers 15 residues. The ends lost 3 bases at V and 4 bases at J; junction bases unmatched: 5. In germline, CDR1 is SGDLS, CDR2 YYNGEE. The CDR3 region is CASSEGTGVADTQYF. In DNA, the CDR3 is TGTGCCAGCAGCGAGGGGACAGGGGTAGCAGATACGCAGTATTTT.

The V and J genes are TRBV27 and TRBJ2-6; D perhaps matches TRBD1 (5 bases). The CDR3 runs 17 residues. V gave up 6 bases and J gave up 0 bases, with 15 bases separating them. Germline-derived CDR1 and CDR2 are MNHEY and SMNVEV (reference sequence). The CDR3 sequence is CASRGTGLLSGANVLTF. The CDR3 DNA sequence: TGTGCCAGCAGGGGTACAGGCCTCCTCTCTGGGGCCAACGTCCTGACTTTC.

This clonotype appeared a few times. This chain links TRBV5-1 with TRBJ2-7; no firm D call. Trimming cost V 0 bases and J 5 bases, with 6 bases left between them. There are 12 residues in the CDR3. Germline lookup yields CDR1 SGHRS and CDR2 YFSETQ. The CDR3 region is CASSLVRDEQYF. For the CDR3, the DNA is TGCGCCAGCAGCTTGGTGCGCGACGAGCAGTACTTC.

This clonotype was recorded at least ten times. This CDR3 is CASSKGAGRPGELFF. The CDR3 DNA reads as TGTGCCAGCAGCAAAGGGGCAGGGCGGCCCGGGGAGCTGTTTTTT. The chain carries TRBV21-1 and TRBJ2-2; the tabulated D call, TRBD1, remains unverified against the DNA. TRBV21-1 is a documented pseudogene. This CDR3 is 15 amino acids long.

This clonotype appeared many times. The chain is built from TRBV7-9 and TRBJ2-5; 9 nucleotides line up with TRBD2. V lost 0 bases to trimming and J lost 1 base; unmatched junction nucleotides: 6. The germline V gene encodes CDR1 SEHNR and CDR2 FQNEAQ (reference sequence). The CDR3 contains 17 residues. CDR3 DNA: TGTGCCAGCAGCTTAGCAGGACTAGCGAGCCTCCAAGAGACCCAGTACTTC. This translates into CASSLAGLASLQETQYF.